This T cell receptor beta chain was recorded in a study of early stage breast cancer tumors. As for the study in general: Average read coverage per sample was 7.5 to 10-fold. Study results and limitations: Blood repertoires resembled normal breast more than tumor. Most shared enriched TCRB sequences were commonly generated ones.

The CDR3 runs to 12 residues. Germline V gives CDR1 MNHEY, CDR2 SMNVEV (reference sequence). The germline V and J ends were trimmed by 6 bases and 1 base, with 6 bases remaining between them. Here immunoSEQ multiplex PCR was the method, and the copy in TCRdb shows in-frame clones only, minus some. The table lists 60,000 to 75,000 clones, 75% to 90% of them singletons, with 4.7% in the top ten. Regarding this clone: Its antigen is as yet unknown.

The receptor was isolated from a person aged 35 to 50 with breast cancer. The sample consisted of blood. This sequence joins TRBV27 and TRBJ1-1, with unresolved D. CDR3 bases: TGTGCCAGCAGAATGGGGAACACTGAAGCTTTCTTT. Translation gives CASRMGNTEAFF.